This TCR beta chain was captured by sequencing in a study of shared clonotypes between healthy human individuals. Study in general: CD4 naive and memory got three plates each, CD8 naive two, CD8 memory one.

The study, taken as a whole, reports: Lower generation probabilities were found for non-shared clonotypes than for those shared by all four donors.

Selected positively for CCR7 and CD45RO-negative, naive CD8 cells excluded terminally differentiated effector memory CD45RA+ cells. The study drew its donors from healthy HIV-negative adults without recent acute infections or vaccinations. CDR1 and CDR2 (germline): SQVTM, ANQGSEA. With 3 bases removed from V and 4 bases from J, the gap between germline ends came to 17 bases. CDR3 size: 15 residues. TCRdb's table, derived via immunoSEQ multiplex PCR, lists solely in-frame clones and lacks some. The table shows more than 600,000 clones, with about 92% occurring only once. On this clone itself: Its specificity is unknown.

This clonotype originated in a man aged 25-40 years in good health. J is TRBJ2-3 and V is TRBV29-1; D possibly corresponds to TRBD2 (6 bases). The sample comprised naive CD8+ T cells sorted from blood. Here the CDR3 reads CSVEGLSLEADTQYF. The CDR3 DNA reads TGCAGCGTTGAGGGACTTTCGTTGGAGGCAGATACGCAGTATTTT.